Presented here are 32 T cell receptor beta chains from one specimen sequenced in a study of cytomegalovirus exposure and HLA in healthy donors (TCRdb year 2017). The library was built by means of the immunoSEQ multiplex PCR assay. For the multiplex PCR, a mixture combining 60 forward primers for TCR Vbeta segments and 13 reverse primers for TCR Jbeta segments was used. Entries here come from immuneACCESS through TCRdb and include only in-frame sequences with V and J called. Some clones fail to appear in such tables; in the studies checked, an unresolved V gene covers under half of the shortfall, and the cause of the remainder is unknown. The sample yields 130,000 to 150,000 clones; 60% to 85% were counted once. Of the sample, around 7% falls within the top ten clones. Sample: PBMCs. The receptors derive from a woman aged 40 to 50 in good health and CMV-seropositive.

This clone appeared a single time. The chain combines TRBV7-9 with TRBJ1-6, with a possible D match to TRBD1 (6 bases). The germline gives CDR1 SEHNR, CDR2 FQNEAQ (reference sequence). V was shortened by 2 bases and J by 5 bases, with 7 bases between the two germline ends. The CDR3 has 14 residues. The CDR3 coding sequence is TGTGCCAGCAGCTTAAGGACAGATAATTCACCCCTCCACTTT. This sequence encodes CASSLRTDNSPLHF.

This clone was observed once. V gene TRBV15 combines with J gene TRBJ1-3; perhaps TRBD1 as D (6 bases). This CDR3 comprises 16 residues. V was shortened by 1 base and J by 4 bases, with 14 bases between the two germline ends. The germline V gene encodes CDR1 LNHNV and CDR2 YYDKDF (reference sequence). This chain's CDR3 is CATSRALTGFGNTIYF. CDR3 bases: TGTGCCACCAGCAGAGCACTCACAGGGTTCGGAAACACCATATATTTT.

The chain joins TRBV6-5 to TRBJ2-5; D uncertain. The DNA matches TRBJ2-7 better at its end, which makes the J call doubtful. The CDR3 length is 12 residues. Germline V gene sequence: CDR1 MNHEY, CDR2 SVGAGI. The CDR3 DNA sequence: TGTGCCAGCAGCGCAGGTTCCTACGAGCAGTACTTC. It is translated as CASSAGSYEQYF.

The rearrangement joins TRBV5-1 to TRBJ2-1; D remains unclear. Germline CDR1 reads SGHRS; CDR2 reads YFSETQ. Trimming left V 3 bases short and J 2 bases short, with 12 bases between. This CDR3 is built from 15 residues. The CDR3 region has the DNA TGCGCCAGCAGCTCGAGCTTCCTAACCTACAATGAGCAGTTCTTC. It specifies CASSSSFLTYNEQFF.

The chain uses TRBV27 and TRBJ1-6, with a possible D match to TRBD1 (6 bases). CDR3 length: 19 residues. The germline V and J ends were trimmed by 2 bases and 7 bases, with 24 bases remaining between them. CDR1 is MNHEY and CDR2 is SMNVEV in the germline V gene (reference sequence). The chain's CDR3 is CASSLRRLPGHESNSPLHF. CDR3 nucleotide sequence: TGTGCCAGCAGTTTACGCCGGCTCCCGGGACATGAGTCGAATTCACCCCTCCACTTT.

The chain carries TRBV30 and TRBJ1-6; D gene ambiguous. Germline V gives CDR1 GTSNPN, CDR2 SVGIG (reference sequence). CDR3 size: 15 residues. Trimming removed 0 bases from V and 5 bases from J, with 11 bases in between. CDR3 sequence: CAWSVLTVNNSPLHF. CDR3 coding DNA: TGTGCCTGGAGTGTCTTAACGGTGAATAATTCACCCCTCCACTTT.

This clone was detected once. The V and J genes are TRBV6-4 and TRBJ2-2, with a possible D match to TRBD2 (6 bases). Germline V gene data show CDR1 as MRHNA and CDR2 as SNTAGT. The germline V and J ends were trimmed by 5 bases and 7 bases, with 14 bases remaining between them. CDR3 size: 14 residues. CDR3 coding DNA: TGTGCCAGCAGTCAAGAGGAGGGGATCGGGGAGCTGTTTTTT. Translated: CASSQEEGIGELFF.

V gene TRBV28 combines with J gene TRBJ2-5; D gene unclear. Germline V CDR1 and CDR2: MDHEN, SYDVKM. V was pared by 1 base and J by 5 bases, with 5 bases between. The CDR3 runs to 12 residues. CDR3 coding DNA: TGTGCCAGCAGTTTATTACGGGAGACCCAGTACTTC. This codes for CASSLLRETQYF.

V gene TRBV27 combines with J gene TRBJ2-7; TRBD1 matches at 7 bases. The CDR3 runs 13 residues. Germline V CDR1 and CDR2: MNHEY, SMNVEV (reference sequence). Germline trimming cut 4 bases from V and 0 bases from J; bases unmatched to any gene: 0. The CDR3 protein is CASSWTGSYEQYF. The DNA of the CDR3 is TGTGCCAGCAGTTGGACAGGCTCCTACGAGCAGTACTTC.

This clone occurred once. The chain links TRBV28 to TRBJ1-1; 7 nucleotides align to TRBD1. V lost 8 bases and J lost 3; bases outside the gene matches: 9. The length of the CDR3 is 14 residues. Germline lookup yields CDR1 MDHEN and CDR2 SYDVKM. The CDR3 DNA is TGTGCCAGCGGCAAGGGGGCGAGGGACACTGAAGCTTTCTTT. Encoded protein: CASGKGARDTEAFF.

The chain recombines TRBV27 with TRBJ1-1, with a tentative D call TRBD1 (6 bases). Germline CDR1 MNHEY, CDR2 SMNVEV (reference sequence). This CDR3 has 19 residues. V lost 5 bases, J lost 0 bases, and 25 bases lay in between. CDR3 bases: TGTGCCAGCAGTCAAATACCCTTTCGGCAGGGGAAGATGAACACTGAAGCTTTCTTT. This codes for CASSQIPFRQGKMNTEAFF.

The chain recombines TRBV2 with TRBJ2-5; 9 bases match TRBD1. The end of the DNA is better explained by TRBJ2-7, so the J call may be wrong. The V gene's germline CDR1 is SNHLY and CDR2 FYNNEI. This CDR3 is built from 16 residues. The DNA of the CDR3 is TGTGCCAGCAGTTCATACGGACAGGGGATAACCTACGAGCAGTACTTC. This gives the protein CASSSYGQGITYEQYF.

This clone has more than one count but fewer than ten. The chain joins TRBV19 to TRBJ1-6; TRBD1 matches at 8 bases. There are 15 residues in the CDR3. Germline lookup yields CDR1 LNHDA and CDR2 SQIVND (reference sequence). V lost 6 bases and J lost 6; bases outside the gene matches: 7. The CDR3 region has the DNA TGTGCCAGTAGGGACAGGGCAATTGGTAATTCACCCCTCCACTTT. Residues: CASRDRAIGNSPLHF.

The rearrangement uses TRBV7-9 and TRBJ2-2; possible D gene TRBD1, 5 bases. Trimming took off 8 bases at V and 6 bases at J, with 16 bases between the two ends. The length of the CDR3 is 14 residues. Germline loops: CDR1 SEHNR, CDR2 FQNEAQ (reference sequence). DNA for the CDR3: TGTGCCAGCCGACCGTCCCTAGGGGCCGGGGAGCTGTTTTTT. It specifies CASRPSLGAGELFF.

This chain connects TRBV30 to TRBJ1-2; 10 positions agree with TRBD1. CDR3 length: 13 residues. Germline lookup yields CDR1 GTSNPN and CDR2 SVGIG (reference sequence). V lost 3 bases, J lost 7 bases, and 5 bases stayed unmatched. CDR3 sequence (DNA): TGTGCCTGGAGAACCGGGACAGGGGTTGGCTACACCTTC. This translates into CAWRTGTGVGYTF.

CDR3 coding DNA: TGCGCCAGCAGCTTGAGAGACAGGGGTCCTGGCTACACCTTC. Translated: CASSLRDRGPGYTF. This chain joins TRBV5-1 and TRBJ1-2, with 8 bases that match TRBD1. The length of the CDR3 is 14 residues. Germline V CDR1 and CDR2: SGHRS, YFSETQ. V shed 1 base, J shed 7 bases, and the junction held 6 bases outside the gene matches.

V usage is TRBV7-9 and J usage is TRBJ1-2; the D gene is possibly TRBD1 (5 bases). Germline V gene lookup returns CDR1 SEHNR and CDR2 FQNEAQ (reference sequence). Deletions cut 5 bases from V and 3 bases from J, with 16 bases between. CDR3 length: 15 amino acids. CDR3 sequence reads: CASSQDGGGDYGYTF. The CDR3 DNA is TGTGCCAGCAGCCAGGACGGGGGGGGTGACTATGGCTACACCTTC.

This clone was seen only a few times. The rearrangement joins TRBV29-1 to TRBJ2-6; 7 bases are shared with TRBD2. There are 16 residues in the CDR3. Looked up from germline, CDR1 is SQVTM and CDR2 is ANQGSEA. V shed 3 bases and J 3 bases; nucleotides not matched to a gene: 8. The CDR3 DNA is TGCAGCGTTGAGGTAGTAGCGGGTCGTGGGGCCAACGTCCTGACTTTC. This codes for CSVEVVAGRGANVLTF.

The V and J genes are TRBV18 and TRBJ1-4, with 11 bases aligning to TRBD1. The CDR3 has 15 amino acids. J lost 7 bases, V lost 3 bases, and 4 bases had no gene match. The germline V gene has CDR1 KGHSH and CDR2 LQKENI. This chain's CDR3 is CASSPRTGGVEKLFF. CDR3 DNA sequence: TGTGCCAGCTCACCCCGGACAGGGGGCGTTGAAAAACTGTTTTTT.

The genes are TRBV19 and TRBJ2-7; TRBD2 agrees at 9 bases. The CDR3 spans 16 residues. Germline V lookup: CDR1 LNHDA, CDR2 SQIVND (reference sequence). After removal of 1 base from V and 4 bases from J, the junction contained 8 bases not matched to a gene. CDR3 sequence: CASSIGGAGGRYEQYF. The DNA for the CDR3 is TGTGCCAGTAGTATAGGAGGAGCGGGGGGAAGGTACGAGCAGTACTTC.

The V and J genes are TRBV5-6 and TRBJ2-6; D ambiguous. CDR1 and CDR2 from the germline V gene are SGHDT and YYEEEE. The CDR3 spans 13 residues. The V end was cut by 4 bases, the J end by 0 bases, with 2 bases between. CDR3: CASSRSGANVLTF. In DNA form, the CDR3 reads TGTGCCAGCAGCCGCTCTGGGGCCAACGTCCTGACTTTC.

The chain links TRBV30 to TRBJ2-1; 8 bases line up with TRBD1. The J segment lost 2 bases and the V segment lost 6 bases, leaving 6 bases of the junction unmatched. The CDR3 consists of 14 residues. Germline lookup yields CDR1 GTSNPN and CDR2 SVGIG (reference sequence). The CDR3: CACPRTGTYNEQFF. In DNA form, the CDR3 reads TGTGCCTGCCCCAGGACAGGGACCTACAATGAGCAGTTCTTC. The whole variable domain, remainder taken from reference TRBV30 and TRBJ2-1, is SQTIHQWPATLVQPVGSPLSLECTVEGTSNPNLYWYRQAAGRGLQLLFYSVGIGQISSEVPQNLSASRPQDRQFILSSKKLLLSDSGFYLCACPRTGTYNEQFFGPGTRLTVL.

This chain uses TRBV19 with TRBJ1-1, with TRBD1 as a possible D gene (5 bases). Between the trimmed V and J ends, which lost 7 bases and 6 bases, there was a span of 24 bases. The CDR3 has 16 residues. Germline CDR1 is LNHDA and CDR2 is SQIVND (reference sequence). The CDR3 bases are TGTGCCAGTAATCCCTCCCAGGGCGAGAAAAAGGCTGAAGCTTTCTTT. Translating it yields CASNPSQGEKKAEAFF.

The CDR3 DNA follows: TGCAGCGCCTCCGGGACAGTTGATTCCTCCTACGAGCAGTACTTC. Translating it yields CSASGTVDSSYEQYF. The chain recombines TRBV29-1 with TRBJ2-7; 7 nucleotides line up with TRBD1. The V gene end was trimmed by 7 bases and the J gene end by 0 bases; junction bases not matched to a gene: 12. The length of the CDR3 is 15 residues. Looked up from germline, CDR1 is SQVTM and CDR2 is ANQGSEA.

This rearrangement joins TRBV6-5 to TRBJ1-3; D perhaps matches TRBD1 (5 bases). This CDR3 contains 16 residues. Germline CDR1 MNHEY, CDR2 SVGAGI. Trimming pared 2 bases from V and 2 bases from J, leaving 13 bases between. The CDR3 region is CASSYGRGVTGNTIYF. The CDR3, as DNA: TGTGCCAGCAGTTACGGCCGGGGGGTTACTGGAAACACCATATATTTT.

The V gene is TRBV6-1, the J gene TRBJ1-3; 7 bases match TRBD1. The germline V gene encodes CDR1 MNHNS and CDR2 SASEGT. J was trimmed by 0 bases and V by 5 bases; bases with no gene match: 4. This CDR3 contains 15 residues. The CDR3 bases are TGTGCCAGCAGTCCAGGGACAGCCTCTGGAAACACCATATATTTT. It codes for CASSPGTASGNTIYF.

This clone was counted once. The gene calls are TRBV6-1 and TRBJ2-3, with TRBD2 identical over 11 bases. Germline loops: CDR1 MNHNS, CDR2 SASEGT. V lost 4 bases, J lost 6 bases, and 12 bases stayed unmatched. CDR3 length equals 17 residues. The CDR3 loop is CASSAHFSGGVLDTQYF. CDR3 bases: TGTGCCAGCAGTGCCCATTTTAGCGGGGGGGTCTTGGATACGCAGTATTTT.

The CDR3 nucleotides are TGCGCCAGCAGCCCTACTAGGACAGGGGGCTTACCTAGCACAGATACGCAGTATTTT. Translation: CASSPTRTGGLPSTDTQYF. The chain links TRBV23-1 to TRBJ2-3; TRBD1 agrees at 11 bases. TRBV23-1 is filed as an ORF, its function uncertain. V shed 6 bases and J 0 bases; nucleotides not matched to a gene: 14. The CDR3 is 19 amino acids.

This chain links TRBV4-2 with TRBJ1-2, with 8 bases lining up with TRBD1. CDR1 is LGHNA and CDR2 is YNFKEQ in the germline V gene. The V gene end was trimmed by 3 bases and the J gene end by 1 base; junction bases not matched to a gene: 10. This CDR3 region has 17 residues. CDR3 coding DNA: TGTGCCAGCAGCCATGAATACGGACAGGGACATAACTATGGCTACACCTTC. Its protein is CASSHEYGQGHNYGYTF.

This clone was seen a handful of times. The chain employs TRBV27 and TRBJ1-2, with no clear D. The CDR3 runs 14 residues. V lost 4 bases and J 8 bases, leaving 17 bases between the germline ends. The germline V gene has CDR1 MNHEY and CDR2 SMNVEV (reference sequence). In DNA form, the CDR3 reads TGTGCCAGCAGTTCACCCGCAGCCCCGAGGGGCTACACCTTC. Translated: CASSSPAAPRGYTF.

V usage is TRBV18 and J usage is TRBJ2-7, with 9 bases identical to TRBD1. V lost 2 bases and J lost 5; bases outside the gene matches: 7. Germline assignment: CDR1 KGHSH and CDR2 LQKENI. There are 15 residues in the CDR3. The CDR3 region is CASSPSGTGTHEQYF. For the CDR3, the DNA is TGTGCCAGCTCACCAAGCGGGACAGGGACCCACGAGCAGTACTTC.

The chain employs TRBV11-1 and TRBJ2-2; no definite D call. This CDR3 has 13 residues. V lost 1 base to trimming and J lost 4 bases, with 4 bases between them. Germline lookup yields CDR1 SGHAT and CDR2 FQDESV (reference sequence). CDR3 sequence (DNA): TGTGCCAGCAGCTTAGGACTCACCGGGGAGCTGTTTTTT. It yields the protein CASSLGLTGELFF.